This TCR beta chain was captured by sequencing in a study of cytomegalovirus exposure and HLA in healthy donors. Study-level findings and limits: The Asian-associated ancestry cluster reportedly had fewer N-insertions than the approximately 630-donor mean in a later analysis.

A note on this clone: Antigen specificity is unknown.

This PCR relied on a set of 60 Vbeta primers and 13 Jbeta primers. TCRdb's copy holds only in-frame clones and misses some; the assay was immunoSEQ multiplex PCR. The table includes under 130,000 clones, roughly 70% detected once. The TCR comes from a man aged 35-49 years in good health and CMV-seropositive. Sequenced sample: PBMCs.

The CDR3 loop is CASSEGGAYEQYV. In nucleotides, the CDR3 is TGTGCCAGCAGCGAGGGCGGAGCCTACGAGCAGTACGTC. The gene calls are TRBV6-1 and TRBJ2-7, with TRBD2 as a possible D gene (5 bases). From germline, CDR1 is MNHNS and CDR2 SASEGT. The CDR3 is 13 amino acids. Trimming cost V 6 bases and J 2 bases, with 11 bases left between them.